The 14 T cell receptor beta chains presented below share a single source sample, sequenced in a study of monozygotic twins with inflammatory bowel disease (dated by TCRdb to the late 2010s). Library preparation employed 5' RACE. The instrument given in TCRdb is Illumina HiSeq 2500. The reads went through TCRdb reprocessing, and each CDR3 protein sequence gets one entry with no DNA. This specimen's table enumerates tens of thousands of distinct CDR3 sequences. Around 5.3% of the sample is in the top ten clones. The sequenced sample consisted of blood. These receptors all stem from a human donor with ulcerative colitis or Crohn's disease, or a healthy co-twin of an affected twin (not recorded which).

The chain links TRBV20-1 to TRBJ2-6; the TCRdb D gene call, TRBD1, has no DNA to confirm it. Germline V CDR1 and CDR2: DFQATT, SNEGSKA (reference sequence). CDR3 length equals 17 residues. This CDR3 reads CSARGGGSDSGANVLTF.

The chain joins TRBV5-1 to TRBJ2-1; TCRdb returns TRBD2, unconfirmable since there is no DNA. Germline CDR1 SGHRS, CDR2 YFSETQ. This CDR3 spans 15 amino acids. CDR3 region: CASSADSISYNEQFF.

The J gene is TRBJ2-5, the V gene TRBV7-3; checking the TCRdb D call of TRBD2 is not possible without DNA. Germline lookup yields CDR1 SGHTA and CDR2 FQGTGA. There are 15 residues in the CDR3. Here the CDR3 reads CATRRGTRFQETQYF.

This chain connects TRBV15 to TRBJ1-4; no DNA is available, so the TRBD1 call from TCRdb remains unchecked. CDR1 LNHNV and CDR2 YYDKDF come from the germline V gene (reference sequence). The CDR3 length is 15 residues. CDR3 amino acids: CATSRDSREREKLFF.

The gene calls are TRBV30 and TRBJ1-1; TCRdb picks TRBD1, but there is no DNA to check that call. CDR3 size: 14 residues. Germline V gene sequence: CDR1 GTSNPN, CDR2 SVGIG (reference sequence). CDR3: CAWSVGQGNTEAFF.

The rearrangement uses TRBV20-1 and TRBJ2-7; the D call from TCRdb, TRBD2, cannot be confirmed without DNA. From germline, CDR1 is DFQATT and CDR2 SNEGSKA (reference sequence). The CDR3 contains 15 residues. The CDR3 loop reads CSASSPGLATGEQYF.

The chain carries TRBV12-3 or TRBV12-4 and TRBJ2-2. The CDR3 sequence is 17 residues long. This CDR3 is CASSLALGVKDTGELFF.

The chain carries TRBV6-1 and TRBJ1-2; the D gene TCRdb calls, TRBD1, cannot be checked with no DNA. The CDR3 sequence is 13 residues long. CDR1 MNHNS and CDR2 SASEGT come from the germline V gene. Here the CDR3 reads CASSLTGDYGYTF.

The chain carries TRBV24-1 and TRBJ2-1. CDR1 KGHDR and CDR2 SFDVKD come from the germline V gene. The CDR3 is 15 amino acids. CDR3 residues: CATSDDRGSYNEQFF.

The CDR3: CASSLQGVDTEAFF. The chain joins TRBV5-1 to TRBJ1-1; TCRdb's assignment of TRBD1 cannot be checked, as there is no DNA. The CDR3 consists of 14 residues. Germline V gene lookup returns CDR1 SGHRS and CDR2 YFSETQ.

The V gene is TRBV7-9, the J gene TRBJ1-1. Germline V lookup: CDR1 SEHNR, CDR2 FQNEAQ (reference sequence). The CDR3 has 17 amino acids. The CDR3 reads CASSLSSLGLPNTEAFF.

The chain has TRBV6-1 and TRBJ2-1; the TCRdb D gene call, TRBD1, has no DNA to confirm it. Germline V gives CDR1 MNHNS, CDR2 SASEGT. The CDR3 is 15 residues long. The chain's CDR3 is CASRPGTGLYNEQFF.

The chain combines TRBV11-2 with TRBJ2-7; checking the TCRdb D call of TRBD2 is not possible without DNA. The length of the CDR3 is 14 residues. Germline assignment: CDR1 SGHAT and CDR2 FQNNGV. CDR3: CASSGWAGAYEQYF.

V is TRBV29-1 and J is TRBJ1-4; checking the TCRdb D call of TRBD1 is not possible without DNA. The CDR3 loop spans 13 amino acids. Germline CDR1 is SQVTM and CDR2 is ANQGSEA. This CDR3 reads CSAGTATNEKLFF.